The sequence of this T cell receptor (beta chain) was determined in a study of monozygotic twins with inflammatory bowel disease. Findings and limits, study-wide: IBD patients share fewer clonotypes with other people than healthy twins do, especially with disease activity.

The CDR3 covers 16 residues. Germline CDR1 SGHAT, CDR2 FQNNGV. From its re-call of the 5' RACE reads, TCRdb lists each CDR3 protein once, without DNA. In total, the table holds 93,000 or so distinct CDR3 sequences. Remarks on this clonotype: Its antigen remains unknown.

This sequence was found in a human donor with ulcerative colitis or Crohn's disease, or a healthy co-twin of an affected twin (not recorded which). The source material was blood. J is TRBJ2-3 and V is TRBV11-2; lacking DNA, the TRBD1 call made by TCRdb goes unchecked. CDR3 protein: CASSSRSGQDSDTQYF.